These 5 T cell receptor beta chains were sequenced from one sample in a study of spatial heterogeneity in lung cancer. Specified time point: sample taken at primary tumor resection. From the 5' RACE reads, TCRdb called clonotypes with MiXCR, one entry per CDR3 protein. The sample consists of 10,000 to 11,000 distinct CDR3 sequences, over 6% of them appearing once. The material sequenced was PBMCs, taken at surgery. These TCRs come from a male donor with early-stage non-small cell lung cancer.

By sample fraction, this clonotype is medium-sized. This chain connects TRBV29-1 to TRBJ2-1, with no clear D. The length of the CDR3 is 13 residues. V lost 4 bases and J lost 3, with 10 bases in between. CDR1 and CDR2 (germline): SQVTM, ANQGSEA. DNA of the CDR3: TGCAGCGTTGGGACGGAGAGCTACAATGAGCAGTTCTTC. Translation: CSVGTESYNEQFF.

This clonotype was recorded many times. This chain links TRBV20-1 with TRBJ1-5; 8 positions match TRBD1. Germline V gene sequence: CDR1 DFQATT, CDR2 SNEGSKA (reference sequence). With V trimmed by 6 bases and J by 5 bases, 9 bases remained unmatched. This CDR3 has 14 residues. The CDR3 loop is CSASDRAVDQPQHF. CDR3 coding DNA: TGCAGTGCCTCGGACAGGGCCGTGGATCAGCCCCAGCATTTT.

This clonotype was picked up many times. This chain links TRBV30 with TRBJ1-4; 10 bases agree with TRBD1. Germline V gives CDR1 GTSNPN, CDR2 SVGIG (reference sequence). V trimming: 4 bases; J trimming: 8 bases; junction bases outside the gene matches: 7. The CDR3 has 14 residues. This chain's CDR3 is CAWIPGQGSEKLFF. In DNA, the CDR3 is TGTGCCTGGATCCCGGGACAGGGGAGCGAAAAACTGTTTTTT. Looking up the rest from reference TRBV30 and TRBJ1-4 gives the full variable domain: SQTIHQWPATLVQPVGSPLSLECTVEGTSNPNLYWYRQAAGRGLQLLFYSVGIGQISSEVPQNLSASRPQDRQFILSSKKLLLSDSGFYLCAWIPGQGSEKLFFGSGTQLSVL.

V and J are TRBV23-1 and TRBJ2-7, with D unresolved. TRBV23-1 falls under the ORF class, with uncertain function. The CDR3 has 18 residues. V lost 3 bases to trimming and J lost 0 bases, with 21 bases between them. This CDR3 is CASSHPTALGSFSYEQYF. CDR3 coding DNA: TGCGCCAGCAGTCACCCCACAGCACTGGGATCGTTCTCCTACGAGCAGTACTTC.

This clonotype is medium-sized (0.01 to 0.1%) by share. The rearrangement joins TRBV7-2 to TRBJ2-2, with D unresolved. The CDR3 spans 14 residues. Germline V gene data show CDR1 as SGHTA and CDR2 as FQGNSA. Trimming shortened V by 5 bases and J by 3 bases, and 10 bases separated the two germline ends. CDR3 DNA sequence: TGTGCCAGCAGCGTCACCCGGGACACCGGGGAGCTGTTTTTT. It encodes CASSVTRDTGELFF.